This T cell receptor (beta chain) was profiled in a study of T-cell reconstitution after alpha-beta-depleted transplantation in children. Study-wide findings and caveats: Recipient T cells and thymic progenitors that survived gave rise to the high TCRbeta diversity observed at day 60 in some patients. Expanded graft clones numbering several hundred reportedly gave rise to alpha-beta T cells about two months after transplant. Counts and diversity of T cells one year after transplant came mostly from newly produced T cells.

Germline assignment: CDR1 SGHRS and CDR2 YFSETQ. CDR3 length: 15 residues. The V segment lost 1 base and the J segment 10 bases; nucleotides outside the gene matches: 12. As it was prepared, the TCRbeta library received unique molecular identifiers. TCRdb ran MiXCR on the PCR reads and lists one entry per CDR3 protein. The table lists hundreds of thousands of distinct CDR3 sequences, about 12% of them singletons, with 0.79% in the top ten. As for this clonotype: Its antigen is as yet unknown.

The sample was PBMCs, taken before TCRalphabeta/CD19-depleted stem cell transplant. The receptor comes from a girl aged 2 to 10 with congenital amegakaryocytic thrombocytopenia, due to receive a stem cell transplant. J is TRBJ1-1 and V is TRBV5-1; 8 bases line up with TRBD1. CDR3 sequence: CASSLLDLGQGSAFF. The CDR3 nucleotides are TGCGCCAGCAGCTTGCTTGACCTAGGACAGGGCTCAGCTTTCTTT.